This passage covers 16 T cell receptor beta chains from one sample sequenced in a study of T cell changes during pregnancy in multiple sclerosis. Sequencing used immunoSEQ multiplex PCR; TCRdb keeps in-frame clones, though not all of them. The sample yields about 40,000 clones, 91% seen once. The sequencing here drew on CD4+ T cells from peripheral blood mononuclear cells, taken before pregnancy. Receptors originate from a female donor with multiple sclerosis, enrolled in a pregnancy study.

The genes are TRBV7-9 and TRBJ1-4; 7 nucleotides line up with TRBD1. The CDR3 has 14 amino acids. The junction had 3 bases not matched to a gene; V was cut back by 5 bases and J by 3 bases. Germline V gene sequence: CDR1 SEHNR, CDR2 FQNEAQ (reference sequence). The CDR3 region is CASSRGQSNEKLFF. In DNA form, the CDR3 reads TGTGCCAGCAGCCGGGGACAGTCTAATGAAAAACTGTTTTTT.

This chain uses TRBV6-1 with TRBJ1-2; 7 bases line up with TRBD1. Trimming removed 7 bases from V and 8 bases from J; junction bases left unmatched: 13. CDR1 is MNHNS, CDR2 SASEGT, per germline. The length of the CDR3 is 14 residues. The DNA for the CDR3 is TGTGCCAGCAAAGCCCTAGGGACAGCTGGGGGCTACACCTTC. Translation: CASKALGTAGGYTF.

CDR3: CASSSSGGSYNEQFF. The CDR3 nucleotides are TGTGCCAGTAGTTCAAGCGGGGGTTCCTACAATGAGCAGTTCTTC. The genes are TRBV19 and TRBJ2-1; 8 nucleotides align to TRBD2. Germline V gene sequence: CDR1 LNHDA, CDR2 SQIVND (reference sequence). The junction had 4 bases not matched to a gene; V was cut back by 5 bases and J by 1 base. CDR3 size: 15 residues.

This clone has only a few counts. The chain's CDR3 is CSVVGPGEQYF. The CDR3, as DNA: TGCAGCGTTGTGGGGCCTGGCGAGCAGTACTTC. The chain carries TRBV29-1 and TRBJ2-7, with D perhaps matching TRBD1 (5 bases). The CDR3 has 11 amino acids. The germline V gene has CDR1 SQVTM and CDR2 ANQGSEA. V gave up 4 bases and J gave up 6 bases, with 10 bases separating them.

The rearrangement links TRBV19 to TRBJ1-6, with D unresolved. V lost 3 bases, J lost 6 bases, and 6 bases lay in between. The CDR3 is 13 amino acids. The germline V gene encodes CDR1 LNHDA and CDR2 SQIVND (reference sequence). This CDR3 reads CASSMSLNSPLHF. CDR3 DNA: TGTGCCAGTAGTATGAGCCTTAATTCACCCCTCCACTTT.

This chain connects TRBV7-2 to TRBJ1-1, with a tentative D call TRBD1 (6 bases). The CDR3 extends over 16 amino acids. The germline gives CDR1 SGHTA, CDR2 FQGNSA. Trimming cost V 5 bases and J 1 base, with 17 bases left between them. The CDR3 sequence: CASSPDRSLPNTEAFF. The CDR3 DNA reads TGTGCCAGCAGCCCTGACAGGAGCCTTCCGAACACTGAAGCTTTCTTT.

The chain couples TRBV11-1 to TRBJ1-1; 10 nucleotides match TRBD1. The V gene end was trimmed by 1 base and the J gene end by 4 bases; junction bases not matched to a gene: 0. Germline V gene lookup returns CDR1 SGHAT and CDR2 FQDESV (reference sequence). The CDR3 loop spans 14 amino acids. The CDR3 reads CASSLGQGATEAFF. The CDR3 region has the DNA TGTGCCAGCAGCTTAGGACAGGGGGCCACTGAAGCTTTCTTT.

This chain joins TRBV2 and TRBJ2-2; 7 bases line up with TRBD2. V dropped 0 bases and J dropped 4; count of bases not matched to a gene: 2. Germline V CDR1 and CDR2: SNHLY, FYNNEI. This CDR3 is built from 15 residues. The CDR3: CASSEARGSTGELFF. In DNA, the CDR3 is TGTGCCAGCAGTGAAGCGCGGGGGAGCACCGGGGAGCTGTTTTTT.

J is TRBJ1-2 and V is TRBV7-3, with TRBD1 matching 10 bases. With V trimmed by 5 bases and J by 8 bases, 8 bases remained unmatched. The V gene's germline CDR1 is SGHTA and CDR2 FQGTGA. The CDR3 contains 14 residues. CDR3 in amino acids: CASSRGTGEDGYTF. CDR3 DNA sequence: TGTGCCAGCAGCCGAGGGACAGGGGAGGACGGCTACACCTTC.

V and J are TRBV5-6 and TRBJ1-2; no clear D gene. The V end lost 2 bases, the J end lost 1 base, and 9 bases lay between the germline ends. Germline V CDR1 and CDR2: SGHDT, YYEEEE. The CDR3 spans 14 residues. CDR3 protein: CASSFSRINYGYTF. The CDR3 DNA sequence: TGTGCCAGCAGCTTTTCCAGGATTAACTATGGCTACACCTTC.

In this sample, this clone turned up once. The genes are TRBV19 and TRBJ2-7; maybe TRBD1 (6 bases). The V and J ends lost 3 bases and 2 bases respectively, with 8 bases between them. This CDR3 contains 13 residues. Germline V gene lookup returns CDR1 LNHDA and CDR2 SQIVND (reference sequence). The CDR3 sequence: CASSMDSTYEQYF. CDR3 DNA: TGTGCCAGTAGTATGGACAGCACCTACGAGCAGTACTTC. The complete variable domain, with remaining parts taken from reference TRBV19 and TRBJ2-7, reads DGGITQSPKYLFRKEGQNVTLSCEQNLNHDAMYWYRQDPGQGLRLIYYSQIVNDFQKGDIAEGYSVSREKKESFPLTVTSAQKNPTAFYLCASSMDSTYEQYFGPGTRLTVT.

The chain uses TRBV5-1 and TRBJ2-5; D remains ambiguous. V dropped 0 bases and J dropped 2 bases, with 8 bases sitting between them. Germline values: CDR1 SGHRS, CDR2 YFSETQ. The length of the CDR3 is 14 residues. The CDR3 spells CASSLGTDQETQYF. CDR3 nucleotide sequence: TGCGCCAGCAGCTTGGGTACTGATCAAGAGACCCAGTACTTC.

The chain combines TRBV28 with TRBJ1-3, with D unresolved. The V and J ends lost 3 bases and 0 bases respectively, with 6 bases between them. Germline V gene data show CDR1 as MDHEN and CDR2 as SYDVKM. CDR3 size: 14 residues. CDR3 sequence reads: CASSFDSSGNTIYF. For the CDR3, the DNA is TGTGCCAGCAGTTTCGATAGCTCTGGAAACACCATATATTTT.

The CDR3 here is CASRGTGASYEQYF. CDR3 nucleotide sequence: TGTGCCAGCAGGGGGACAGGGGCTTCCTACGAGCAGTACTTC. This chain joins TRBV7-2 and TRBJ2-7, with 10 bases aligning to TRBD1. Germline V CDR1 and CDR2: SGHTA, FQGNSA. CDR3 size: 14 residues. V shed 6 bases, J shed 1 base, and the junction held 3 bases outside the gene matches.

This clone came up a few times. V gene TRBV19 combines with J gene TRBJ1-2; TRBD1 matches at 7 bases. The germline CDR1 and CDR2 sequences are LNHDA and SQIVND (reference sequence). The CDR3 runs 16 residues. J was trimmed by 4 bases and V by 3 bases; bases with no gene match: 11. CDR3 in amino acids: CASSIIVGTAFYGYTF. The CDR3 DNA reads as TGTGCCAGTAGTATCATCGTAGGGACAGCTTTCTATGGCTACACCTTC.

Concerning this clone itself: Sequence at one end of the junction differs from germline and may be a read error. The V call is TRBV11-2, the J call TRBJ1-4; possible D gene TRBD1, 6 bases. Germline CDR1 reads SGHAT; CDR2 reads FQNNGV. CDR3 size: 18 residues. The CDR3 coding sequence is TGTGCCAGCAGCCCGAAAAAAGGGGGGGCAGGGATTAATCAAAAACTGTTTTTT. Protein product: CASSPKKGGAGINQKLFF. The full variable domain, in which reference TRBV11-2 and TRBJ1-4 provide the parts outside the CDR3, is EAGVAQSPRYKIIEKRQSVAFWCNPISGHATLYWYQQILGQGPKLLIQFQNNGVVDDSQLPKDRFSAERLKGVDSTLKIQPAKLEDSAVYLCASSPKKGGAGINQKLFFGSGTQLSVL.